This is a list of T cell receptor beta chains from one sample in a study of beta chain features in type 1 diabetes. Generated by immunoSEQ multiplex PCR, the TCRdb table keeps only in-frame clones and is missing some. The sample contains 550,000 to 850,000 clones, around 15% of which appear only once. Sequenced material: naive CD4+ T cells from blood. The source of these receptors is a man in his late teens or twenties with type 1 diabetes. The CDR3 runs from the conserved cysteine through the conserved F or W. D genes are given only for firm matches. Size values are once, few and many counts, or a class for expanded clones, and some rows have none.

>NA|NA|TRBV5-1|TRBJ1-6|15
CASSLDSSYNSPLHF
TGCGCCAGCAGCTTGGACAGCTCCTATAATTCACCCCTCCACTTT
>few|NA|TRBV28|TRBJ2-1|16
CASSLVMGFSYNEQFF
TGTGCCAGCAGTTTGGTTATGGGGTTCTCCTACAATGAGCAGTTCTTC
>NA|NA|TRBV9|TRBJ2-7|14
CASSPTGALYEQYF
TGTGCCAGCAGCCCTACGGGCGCTCTCTACGAGCAGTACTTC
>few|NA|TRBV28|TRBJ2-5|14
CASTNGGTDKTQYF
TGTGCCAGCACCAACGGGGGGACAGACAAGACCCAGTACTTC
>NA|NA|TRBV30|TRBJ2-2|13
CAWSSGDTGELFF
TGTGCCTGGAGTTCCGGGGACACCGGGGAGCTGTTTTTT
>NA|NA|TRBV28|TRBJ2-3|16
CASSSAGEGITDTQYF
TGTGCCAGCAGTTCCGCCGGAGAGGGGATCACAGATACGCAGTATTTT
>NA|TRBD1|TRBV2|TRBJ1-5|14
CASSTQGNDQPQHF
TGTGCCAGCAGCACACAGGGGAACGATCAGCCCCAGCATTTT
>NA|NA|TRBV30|TRBJ2-1|11
CAWSGLTEQFF
TGTGCCTGGAGTGGTCTGACGGAGCAGTTCTTC
>NA|NA|TRBV6-6|TRBJ1-5|16
CASSLGGTVNNQPQHF
TGTGCCAGCAGCTTAGGGGGAACGGTTAACAATCAGCCCCAGCATTTT
>few|NA|TRBV25-1|TRBJ1-2|12
CASSEFDYGYTF
TGTGCCAGCAGTGAATTTGACTATGGCTACACCTTC